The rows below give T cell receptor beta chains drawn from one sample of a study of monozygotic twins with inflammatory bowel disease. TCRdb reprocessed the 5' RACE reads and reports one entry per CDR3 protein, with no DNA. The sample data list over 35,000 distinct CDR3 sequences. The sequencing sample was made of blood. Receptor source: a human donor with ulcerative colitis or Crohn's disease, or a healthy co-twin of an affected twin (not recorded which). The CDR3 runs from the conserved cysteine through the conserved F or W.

cdr3_aa: CASRGGAQDTEAFF
v_call: TRBV19
j_call: TRBJ1-1

cdr3_aa: CASSPRGPSANSEQFF
v_call: TRBV7-3
j_call: TRBJ2-1

cdr3_aa: CASSLRSEETQYF
v_call: TRBV11-2
j_call: TRBJ2-5

cdr3_aa: CASSLLKGSMETQYF
v_call: TRBV7-2
j_call: TRBJ2-5

cdr3_aa: CASSQVLTGQGTEAFF
v_call: TRBV4-2
j_call: TRBJ1-1

cdr3_aa: CASSPLQGAPYNEQFF
v_call: TRBV18
j_call: TRBJ2-1

cdr3_aa: CASSVAQVTDTQYF
v_call: TRBV9
j_call: TRBJ2-3

cdr3_aa: CAISDGGTSGSSTYEQYF
v_call: TRBV10-3
j_call: TRBJ2-7

cdr3_aa: CASSLLRDRALEGYTF
v_call: TRBV21-1
j_call: TRBJ1-2

cdr3_aa: CSVEDLMGTGEKLFF
v_call: TRBV29-1
j_call: TRBJ1-4

cdr3_aa: CASSHQMTGTASTDTQYF
v_call: TRBV5-1
j_call: TRBJ2-3

cdr3_aa: CSASRGSSEQYF
v_call: TRBV20-1
j_call: TRBJ2-7

cdr3_aa: CAISETGHTYEQYF
v_call: TRBV10-3
j_call: TRBJ2-7

cdr3_aa: CATSRTGEVDNEQFF
v_call: TRBV15
j_call: TRBJ2-1

cdr3_aa: CASSFGQWAGELFF
v_call: TRBV5-1
j_call: TRBJ2-2

cdr3_aa: CASCAGGPTSTDTQYF
v_call: TRBV5-4
j_call: TRBJ2-3

cdr3_aa: CAISPNNEQFF
v_call: TRBV10-3
j_call: TRBJ2-1

cdr3_aa: CASSLGLRVQYEKLFF
v_call: TRBV5-1
j_call: TRBJ1-4

cdr3_aa: CASSLGTGNTDTQYF
v_call: TRBV5-1
j_call: TRBJ2-3

cdr3_aa: CAWSVDSGVSDGYTF
v_call: TRBV30
j_call: TRBJ1-2

cdr3_aa: CASSGRGTGDGYTF
v_call: TRBV7-8
j_call: TRBJ1-2

cdr3_aa: CATEQGRGNTIYF
v_call: TRBV2
j_call: TRBJ1-3

cdr3_aa: CASSPRDSGANVLTF
v_call: TRBV6-1
j_call: TRBJ2-6

cdr3_aa: CASSQPPHYEQYF
v_call: TRBV7-9
j_call: TRBJ2-7

cdr3_aa: CASSQTDNYGYTF
v_call: TRBV11-2
j_call: TRBJ1-2

cdr3_aa: CSVDKGIGGSEQFF
v_call: TRBV29-1
j_call: TRBJ2-1

cdr3_aa: CASSAHGIMNTEAFF
v_call: TRBV7-9
j_call: TRBJ1-1

cdr3_aa: CANAPNRGAGELFF
v_call: TRBV5-8
j_call: TRBJ2-2